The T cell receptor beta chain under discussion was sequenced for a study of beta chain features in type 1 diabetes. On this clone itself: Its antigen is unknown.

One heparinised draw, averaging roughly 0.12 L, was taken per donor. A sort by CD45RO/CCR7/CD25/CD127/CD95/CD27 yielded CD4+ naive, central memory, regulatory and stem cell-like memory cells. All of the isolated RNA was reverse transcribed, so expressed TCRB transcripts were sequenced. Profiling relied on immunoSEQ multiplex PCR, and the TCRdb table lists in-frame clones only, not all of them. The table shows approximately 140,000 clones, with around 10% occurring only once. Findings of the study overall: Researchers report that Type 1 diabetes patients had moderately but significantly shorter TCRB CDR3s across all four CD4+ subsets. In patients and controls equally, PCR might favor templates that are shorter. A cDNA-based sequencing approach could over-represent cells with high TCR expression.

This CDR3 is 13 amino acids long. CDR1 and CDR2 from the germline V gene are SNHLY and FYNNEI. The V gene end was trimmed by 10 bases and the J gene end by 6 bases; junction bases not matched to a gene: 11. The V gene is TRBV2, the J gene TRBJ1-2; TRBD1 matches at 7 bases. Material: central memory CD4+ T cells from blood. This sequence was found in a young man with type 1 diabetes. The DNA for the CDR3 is TGTGCCACCGCCGGGACAGCGGTGGATGGCTACACCTTC. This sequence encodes CATAGTAVDGYTF.